This entry concerns a single T cell receptor (beta chain). Some clones are missing from TCRdb's copy, which holds only in-frame ones; the method was immunoSEQ multiplex PCR. The table includes 450,000 to 500,000 clones, around 79% detected once. The data were obtained in a study of shared clonotypes between healthy human individuals. Study summary: The donors, two women and a few men, were aged 18 to 49.

V lost 4 bases, J lost 9 bases, and 4 bases stayed unmatched. The germline CDR1 and CDR2 sequences are KGHSH and LQKENI. The CDR3 has 14 residues. This clonotype was obtained from a woman in her thirties or forties in good health. Some clones in this sample may be carry-over from other donors' samples. The sequencing input was PBMCs. V and J are TRBV18 and TRBJ2-1; 12 positions agree with TRBD2. CDR3 nucleotide sequence: TGTGCCAGCTCACTCGGGACTAGCGGGTCTGAGCAGTTCTTC. Amino acid sequence: CASSLGTSGSEQFF.